This T cell receptor (beta chain) was identified during a study of T cell responses to AZD1222 COVID-19 vaccine. Clones were read by immunoSEQ multiplex PCR, and TCRdb kept only the in-frame ones, dropping some. Altogether roughly 130,000 clones are present, about 90% being singletons, with the ten largest covering around 1.9%. There are 16 residues in the CDR3. Trimming cost V 5 bases and J 7 bases; bases outside gene matches: 7. Germline CDR1 SEHNR, CDR2 FQNEAQ (reference sequence). This TCR was recovered from an adult in good health. The specimen was peripheral blood, collected on day 0 of AZD1222 vaccination. This rearrangement joins TRBV7-9 to TRBJ2-2; 13 nucleotides agree with TRBD2. The CDR3 DNA reads TGTGCCAGCAGCCGGAGGACTAGCGGGGGAATCGGGGAGCTGTTTTTT. Protein: CASSRRTSGGIGELFF.